This T cell receptor beta chain was found in a study of CD8 T cells in Susac syndrome. About the research overall: When their blood was taken, the Susac syndrome patients had either not yet had any therapy, were taking corticosteroids, or were taking intravenous immunoglobulin alone. Points from the study as a whole: The greatest CD8+ clonal expansion in Susac occurred in TEMRA cells and in active patients.

The CDR3 spans 15 residues. CDR1 and CDR2 from the germline V gene are LGHNT and FRNRAP. V lost 5 bases and J lost 2, with 15 bases in between. Reverse transcription used roughly 0.5 to 1 ug RNA and random hexamers. Multiplex PCR with immunoSEQ amplified the TCR beta CDR3 across 54 Vbeta and 13 Jbeta. TCRdb independently ran MiXCR on the immunoSEQ multiplex PCR reads; one entry per CDR3 protein. Of 100,000 or so distinct CDR3 sequences in the sample, approximately 95% are singletons; the top ten hold more than 0.3%. Turning to this clonotype: Antigen: not known.

The TCR originated in a human donor with Susac syndrome. Sample: CD8+ T cells from PBMCs. This chain links TRBV12-5 with TRBJ2-5, with a possible D match to TRBD1 (6 bases). This CDR3 reads CASGPGTNFQETQYF. The DNA for the CDR3 is TGTGCTAGTGGTCCCGGGACAAACTTTCAAGAGACCCAGTACTTC. The entire variable domain, with the rest obtained from reference TRBV12-5 and TRBJ2-5, is as follows: DARVTQTPRHKVTEMGQEVTMRCQPILGHNTVFWYRQTMMQGLELLAYFRNRAPLDDSGMPKDRFSAEMPDATLATLKIQPSEPRDSAVYFCASGPGTNFQETQYFGPGTRLLVL.